The rows below give T cell receptor beta chains drawn from one sample of a study of blood T cell repertoires in COVID-19. Sequencing used immunoSEQ multiplex PCR; TCRdb keeps in-frame clones, though not all of them. The repertoire holds fewer than 250,000 clones, 86% seen once, with 20% to 25% in the top ten. Sequences were obtained from PBMCs or T cells enriched from blood (not recorded which). Receptors originate from a woman in her forties in a cohort exposed to, infected with or recovered from COVID-19 (not recorded which). The CDR3 runs from the conserved cysteine through the conserved F or W. Fields, in order: V gene, clone size, D gene, J gene, CDR3 length, CDR3 protein, CDR3 DNA. A D gene is named only where the DNA matches it firmly. Clone size is shown for a subset of rows, as once, few, many or a class of expanded clone.

v_gene: TRBV6-5; abundance: .; d_gene: TRBD2; j_gene: TRBJ2-1; len: 14; CDR3aa: CASSYSGGSNEQFF; CDR3nt: TGTGCCAGCAGTTACTCGGGAGGGTCCAATGAGCAGTTCTTC
v_gene: TRBV5-4; abundance: .; d_gene: TRBD1; j_gene: TRBJ1-2; len: 16; CDR3aa: CASSLRQGADRDGYTF; CDR3nt: TGTGCCAGCAGCCTAAGACAGGGGGCTGATCGGGACGGCTACACCTTC
v_gene: TRBV19; abundance: .; d_gene: .; j_gene: TRBJ1-1; len: 16; CDR3aa: CASSDGGGRDGTEAFF; CDR3nt: TGTGCCAGTAGCGATGGGGGGGGGCGTGATGGCACTGAAGCTTTCTTT
v_gene: TRBV25-1; abundance: .; d_gene: .; j_gene: TRBJ2-1; len: 14; CDR3aa: CASSEGGLGNEQFF; CDR3nt: TGTGCCAGCAGTGAGGGCGGGCTAGGGAATGAGCAGTTCTTC
v_gene: TRBV6-6; abundance: .; d_gene: .; j_gene: TRBJ1-1; len: 14; CDR3aa: CASSVGRENTEAFF; CDR3nt: TGTGCCAGCAGTGTCGGACGGGAAAACACTGAAGCTTTCTTT
v_gene: TRBV5-1; abundance: .; d_gene: .; j_gene: TRBJ2-5; len: 16; CDR3aa: CASSLVPSGAEETQYF; CDR3nt: TGCGCCAGCAGCTTGGTCCCTTCCGGAGCCGAAGAGACCCAGTACTTC
v_gene: TRBV29-1; abundance: .; d_gene: .; j_gene: TRBJ2-7; len: 13; CDR3aa: CSVSHGEIYEQYF; CDR3nt: TGCAGCGTGTCCCACGGAGAGATCTACGAGCAGTACTTC
v_gene: TRBV7-9; abundance: .; d_gene: .; j_gene: TRBJ2-7; len: 14; CDR3aa: CASSFARSGYEQYF; CDR3nt: TGTGCCAGCAGCTTCGCACGATCCGGCTACGAGCAGTACTTC
v_gene: TRBV9; abundance: .; d_gene: TRBD1; j_gene: TRBJ1-1; len: 15; CDR3aa: CASSAPRGRDTEAFF; CDR3nt: TGTGCCAGCAGCGCACCCAGGGGGCGAGACACTGAAGCTTTCTTT
v_gene: TRBV6-2/TRBV6-3; abundance: .; d_gene: .; j_gene: TRBJ1-1; len: 12; CDR3aa: CASSVQGTEAFF; CDR3nt: TGTGCCAGCAGTGTACAGGGCACTGAAGCTTTCTTT
v_gene: TRBV29-1; abundance: once; d_gene: TRBD1; j_gene: TRBJ1-1; len: 16; CDR3aa: CSVEDDRGLTDTEAFF; CDR3nt: TGCAGCGTTGAAGACGACAGGGGGCTGACGGACACTGAAGCTTTCTTT
v_gene: TRBV28; abundance: .; d_gene: .; j_gene: TRBJ1-1; len: 15; CDR3aa: CASSLRVGSRTEAFF; CDR3nt: TGTGCCAGCAGTTTGAGGGTTGGGAGCCGCACTGAAGCTTTCTTT
v_gene: TRBV7-6; abundance: .; d_gene: .; j_gene: TRBJ1-1; len: 13; CDR3aa: CASSSGMNTEAFF; CDR3nt: TGTGCCAGCAGTTCGGGTATGAACACTGAAGCTTTCTTT
v_gene: TRBV7-6; abundance: .; d_gene: TRBD1; j_gene: TRBJ1-2; len: 16; CDR3aa: CASSLGTGATNYGYTF; CDR3nt: TGTGCCAGCAGCTTAGGGACAGGAGCTACTAACTATGGCTACACCTTC
v_gene: TRBV29-1; abundance: once; d_gene: TRBD1; j_gene: TRBJ2-3; len: 16; CDR3aa: CSVEAVGQGGPDTQYF; CDR3nt: TGCAGCGTTGAAGCCGTGGGACAGGGAGGGCCAGATACGCAGTATTTT
v_gene: TRBV19; abundance: .; d_gene: .; j_gene: TRBJ2-7; len: 13; CDR3aa: CASSIGEAGEQYF; CDR3nt: TGTGCCAGTAGTATAGGTGAGGCGGGAGAGCAGTACTTC
v_gene: TRBV14; abundance: .; d_gene: .; j_gene: TRBJ2-7; len: 11; CDR3aa: CASSQVSEQYF; CDR3nt: TGTGCCAGCAGCCAAGTATCCGAGCAGTACTTC
v_gene: TRBV7-2; abundance: few; d_gene: TRBD1; j_gene: TRBJ1-1; len: 13; CDR3aa: CASSPRADREAFF; CDR3nt: TGTGCCAGCAGCCCTAGGGCGGACAGGGAAGCTTTCTTT
v_gene: TRBV5-6; abundance: .; d_gene: .; j_gene: TRBJ2-5; len: 14; CDR3aa: CATSTAAGLETQYF; CDR3nt: TGTGCCACCTCGACCGCGGCAGGGTTAGAGACCCAGTACTTC
v_gene: TRBV5-1; abundance: .; d_gene: TRBD2; j_gene: TRBJ2-3; len: 15; CDR3aa: CASSLKPSGADTQYF; CDR3nt: TGCGCCAGCAGCTTGAAGCCTAGCGGGGCTGATACGCAGTATTTT
v_gene: TRBV27; abundance: .; d_gene: .; j_gene: TRBJ1-5; len: 16; CDR3aa: CASSLRGSSSNQPQHF; CDR3nt: TGTGCCAGCAGCCTCAGAGGCAGCTCAAGCAATCAGCCCCAGCATTTT
v_gene: TRBV19; abundance: few; d_gene: .; j_gene: TRBJ1-2; len: 13; CDR3aa: CASSIEKTLGYTF; CDR3nt: TGTGCCAGTAGTATCGAAAAGACATTGGGCTACACCTTC
v_gene: TRBV11-2; abundance: .; d_gene: .; j_gene: TRBJ2-3; len: 15; CDR3aa: CASSLVGAADDTQYF; CDR3nt: TGTGCCAGCAGCTTAGTTGGGGCAGCTGATGATACGCAGTATTTT
v_gene: TRBV9; abundance: .; d_gene: TRBD2; j_gene: TRBJ2-2; len: 18; CDR3aa: CASSVRLAGGGGTGELFF; CDR3nt: TGTGCCAGCAGCGTCCGACTAGCGGGAGGTGGGGGCACCGGGGAGCTGTTTTTT
v_gene: TRBV19; abundance: .; d_gene: .; j_gene: TRBJ1-5; len: 13; CDR3aa: CASSVDSFRPQHF; CDR3nt: TGTGCCAGTAGTGTGGACAGTTTTAGGCCCCAGCATTTT
v_gene: TRBV10-3; abundance: .; d_gene: .; j_gene: TRBJ2-1; len: 15; CDR3aa: CAISEGLTWGNEQFF; CDR3nt: TGTGCCATCAGTGAAGGACTGACCTGGGGCAATGAGCAGTTCTTC
v_gene: TRBV19; abundance: .; d_gene: TRBD1; j_gene: TRBJ1-6; len: 15; CDR3aa: CASSIPGGVNSPLHF; CDR3nt: TGTGCCAGTAGTATTCCAGGGGGTGTTAATTCACCCCTCCACTTT
v_gene: TRBV6-2/TRBV6-3; abundance: few; d_gene: .; j_gene: TRBJ2-1; len: 14; CDR3aa: CASSYSTGYGEQFF; CDR3nt: TGTGCCAGCAGTTACTCGACCGGGTACGGTGAGCAGTTCTTC
v_gene: TRBV6-5; abundance: .; d_gene: TRBD1; j_gene: TRBJ2-7; len: 14; CDR3aa: CASSPGQRNYEQYF; CDR3nt: TGTGCCAGCAGTCCGGGACAGAGGAATTACGAGCAGTACTTC
v_gene: TRBV4-1; abundance: .; d_gene: .; j_gene: TRBJ2-3; len: 16; CDR3aa: CASSQEASLSTDTQYF; CDR3nt: TGCGCCAGCAGCCAAGAAGCTTCTCTTAGCACAGATACGCAGTATTTT
v_gene: TRBV28; abundance: .; d_gene: TRBD1; j_gene: TRBJ1-5; len: 14; CDR3aa: CASSSGQGTGPQHF; CDR3nt: TGTGCCAGCAGTTCGGGACAGGGAACAGGGCCCCAGCATTTT
v_gene: TRBV24-1; abundance: few; d_gene: TRBD1; j_gene: TRBJ1-2; len: 13; CDR3aa: CATSDATGGGYTF; CDR3nt: TGTGCCACCAGTGATGCGACAGGGGGCGGCTACACCTTC
v_gene: TRBV7-8; abundance: few; d_gene: TRBD2; j_gene: TRBJ2-7; len: 14; CDR3aa: CASSSSGDSYEQYF; CDR3nt: TGTGCCAGCAGCTCAAGCGGGGACTCCTACGAGCAGTACTTC
v_gene: TRBV7-2; abundance: .; d_gene: TRBD2; j_gene: TRBJ2-2; len: 19; CDR3aa: CASSIGTSGRGPNTGELFF; CDR3nt: TGTGCCAGCAGCATAGGGACTAGCGGGAGGGGCCCGAACACCGGGGAGCTGTTTTTT
v_gene: TRBV5-1; abundance: .; d_gene: TRBD1; j_gene: TRBJ1-5; len: 13; CDR3aa: CASAWTGDQPQHF; CDR3nt: TGCGCCAGCGCCTGGACAGGGGATCAGCCCCAGCATTTT
v_gene: TRBV5-4; abundance: .; d_gene: .; j_gene: TRBJ1-1; len: 14; CDR3aa: CASSLAVTGTEAFF; CDR3nt: TGTGCCAGCAGCTTGGCCGTGACGGGCACTGAAGCTTTCTTT
v_gene: TRBV18; abundance: .; d_gene: .; j_gene: TRBJ2-1; len: 16; CDR3aa: CASSPRFGVASYEQFF; CDR3nt: TGTGCCAGCTCACCACGATTCGGGGTGGCGTCCTATGAGCAGTTCTTC
v_gene: TRBV10-3; abundance: .; d_gene: TRBD2; j_gene: TRBJ2-7; len: 15; CDR3aa: CATLSGQVSSYEQYF; CDR3nt: TGTGCCACACTTAGCGGGCAGGTGAGCTCCTACGAGCAGTACTTC
v_gene: TRBV4-3; abundance: .; d_gene: TRBD2; j_gene: TRBJ2-5; len: 17; CDR3aa: CASSQTTSGRATETQYF; CDR3nt: TGCGCCAGCAGCCAAACGACTAGCGGGAGGGCCACAGAGACCCAGTACTTC
v_gene: TRBV5-6; abundance: many; d_gene: .; j_gene: TRBJ2-7; len: 13; CDR3aa: CASSFGGGNEQYF; CDR3nt: TGTGCCAGCAGCTTCGGGGGTGGCAACGAGCAGTACTTC
v_gene: TRBV28; abundance: .; d_gene: .; j_gene: TRBJ1-2; len: 14; CDR3aa: CASSSFSANYGYTF; CDR3nt: TGTGCCAGCAGTTCCTTCTCCGCGAACTATGGCTACACCTTC
v_gene: TRBV27; abundance: .; d_gene: TRBD2; j_gene: TRBJ2-1; len: 17; CDR3aa: CASSPRTLTSGTNEQFF; CDR3nt: TGTGCCAGCAGTCCTCGAACCCTCACTAGCGGGACCAATGAGCAGTTCTTC
v_gene: TRBV3-1/TRBV3-2; abundance: .; d_gene: TRBD1; j_gene: TRBJ1-6; len: 16; CDR3aa: CASSQGQGVRDSPLHF; CDR3nt: TGTGCCAGCAGCCAAGGACAGGGGGTTAGGGATTCACCCCTCCACTTT
v_gene: TRBV28; abundance: .; d_gene: .; j_gene: TRBJ1-1; len: 12; CDR3aa: CASTDAATEAFF; CDR3nt: TGTGCCAGCACGGATGCGGCAACTGAAGCTTTCTTT
v_gene: TRBV6-5; abundance: .; d_gene: TRBD1; j_gene: TRBJ2-7; len: 13; CDR3aa: CASPGQGVYEQYF; CDR3nt: TGTGCCAGCCCGGGACAGGGGGTCTACGAGCAGTACTTC
v_gene: TRBV10-3; abundance: .; d_gene: TRBD2; j_gene: TRBJ2-7; len: 15; CDR3aa: CAITSTSGRDYEQYF; CDR3nt: TGTGCCATCACCTCGACTAGCGGGAGAGACTACGAGCAGTACTTC
v_gene: TRBV7-2; abundance: .; d_gene: .; j_gene: TRBJ2-1; len: 15; CDR3aa: CASSLAGGFYNEQFF; CDR3nt: TGTGCCAGCAGCTTAGCGGGAGGTTTCTACAATGAGCAGTTCTTC
v_gene: TRBV24-1; abundance: .; d_gene: TRBD2; j_gene: TRBJ2-2; len: 17; CDR3aa: CATSDFLTSENTGELFF; CDR3nt: TGTGCCACCAGTGATTTTCTTACTAGCGAGAACACCGGGGAGCTGTTTTTT
v_gene: TRBV7-8; abundance: .; d_gene: .; j_gene: TRBJ2-7; len: 14; CDR3aa: CASSHLQSSYEQYF; CDR3nt: TGTGCCAGCAGCCACCTACAGAGCTCCTACGAGCAGTACTTC
v_gene: TRBV7-9; abundance: .; d_gene: TRBD2; j_gene: TRBJ2-3; len: 16; CDR3aa: CASIRGVRTRTDTQYF; CDR3nt: TGTGCCAGCATCCGGGGGGTGAGGACACGCACAGATACGCAGTATTTT
v_gene: TRBV24-1; abundance: .; d_gene: TRBD1; j_gene: TRBJ2-1; len: 16; CDR3aa: CATSEWGQGRGNEQFF; CDR3nt: TGTGCCACCAGTGAATGGGGACAGGGGAGGGGCAATGAGCAGTTCTTC
v_gene: TRBV6-1; abundance: few; d_gene: .; j_gene: TRBJ2-3; len: 16; CDR3aa: CASSENPGGGSDTQYF; CDR3nt: TGTGCCAGCAGTGAAAACCCTGGCGGGGGCTCAGATACGCAGTATTTT
v_gene: TRBV3-1/TRBV3-2; abundance: .; d_gene: TRBD2; j_gene: TRBJ2-3; len: 21; CDR3aa: CASSQDLALVRREGGTDTQYF; CDR3nt: TGTGCCAGCAGCCAAGATCTAGCGTTAGTGAGGCGGGAGGGAGGCACAGATACGCAGTATTTT
v_gene: TRBV27; abundance: .; d_gene: .; j_gene: TRBJ1-1; len: 15; CDR3aa: CASSLSLELNTEAFF; CDR3nt: TGTGCCAGCAGTTTATCGTTAGAACTGAACACTGAAGCTTTCTTT
v_gene: TRBV13; abundance: .; d_gene: TRBD2; j_gene: TRBJ2-2; len: 16; CDR3aa: CASSPSSRETTGELFF; CDR3nt: TGTGCCAGCAGCCCCTCGTCGCGGGAGACCACCGGGGAGCTGTTTTTT
v_gene: TRBV7-6; abundance: .; d_gene: .; j_gene: TRBJ2-7; len: 15; CDR3aa: CASSLDPGRRYEQYF; CDR3nt: TGTGCCAGCAGCTTAGATCCGGGTCGACGTTACGAGCAGTACTTC
v_gene: TRBV4-2; abundance: once; d_gene: TRBD2; j_gene: TRBJ2-1; len: 15; CDR3aa: CASSQQREAYNEQFF; CDR3nt: TGTGCCAGCAGCCAACAGCGGGAAGCCTACAATGAGCAGTTCTTC
v_gene: TRBV7-9; abundance: .; d_gene: TRBD1; j_gene: TRBJ2-7; len: 13; CDR3aa: CASRGQGAHEQYF; CDR3nt: TGTGCCAGCAGAGGGCAGGGGGCCCACGAGCAGTACTTC
v_gene: TRBV2; abundance: .; d_gene: .; j_gene: TRBJ2-1; len: 15; CDR3aa: CASGPRSSRGNEQFF; CDR3nt: TGTGCCAGCGGCCCACGGAGCTCCAGGGGTAATGAGCAGTTCTTC